The 21 T cell receptor beta chains listed next were all sequenced from one sample in a study of T cell responses to AZD1222 COVID-19 vaccine. TCRdb keeps only in-frame clones here, not all; method: immunoSEQ multiplex PCR. The data contain over 75,000 clones, approximately 88% of them seen just once; the ten biggest clones take up roughly 2.3%. Sequenced material: peripheral blood, taken on day 0 of AZD1222 vaccination. Receptors were obtained from an adult in good health.

This clone was recorded only once. This chain links TRBV27 with TRBJ2-1, with TRBD1 identical over 9 bases. CDR1 is MNHEY and CDR2 is SMNVEV in the germline V gene (reference sequence). Germline trimming cut 7 bases from V and 8 bases from J; bases unmatched to any gene: 15. The CDR3 runs to 16 residues. The CDR3 bases are TGTGCCAGCACCTCATGGCTCGGACAGGGGATCGATGAGCAGTTCTTC. It specifies CASTSWLGQGIDEQFF.

The chain's CDR3 is CASRPVSGANVLTF. CDR3 coding DNA: TGTGCCAGCAGACCGGTATCTGGGGCCAACGTCCTGACTTTC. The rearrangement links TRBV6-5 to TRBJ2-6; D gene ambiguous. The germline CDR1 and CDR2 sequences are MNHEY and SVGAGI. CDR3 length equals 14 residues. Trimming removed 6 bases from V and 1 base from J, with 7 bases in between.

The J gene is TRBJ2-1, the V gene TRBV18; possible D gene TRBD1, 6 bases. Germline loops: CDR1 KGHSH, CDR2 LQKENI. V was pared by 2 bases and J by 4 bases, with 12 bases between. This CDR3 has 15 amino acids. In DNA form, the CDR3 reads TGTGCCAGCTCACCAGGGACAACATGGTACAATGAGCAGTTCTTC. Its protein is CASSPGTTWYNEQFF.

This chain links TRBV30 with TRBJ1-6; TRBD1 is a possible D gene (6 bases). The CDR3 extends over 17 amino acids. The germline V gene has CDR1 GTSNPN and CDR2 SVGIG (reference sequence). V was shortened by 1 base and J by 0 bases, with 13 bases between the two germline ends. The CDR3, as DNA: TGTGCCTGGAGTGACTGGGGGCTAAGCTCCTATAATTCACCCCTCCACTTT. This codes for CAWSDWGLSSYNSPLHF.

This clone has only one observation. The V call is TRBV10-2, the J call TRBJ1-1, with a weak D call TRBD1 (5 bases). Germline CDR1 and CDR2: WSHSY and SAAADI. This CDR3 contains 23 residues. Between the trimmed V and J ends, which lost 8 bases and 5 bases, there was a span of 45 bases. The CDR3 is CASPRKSWERPGRTTPWVTEAFF. CDR3 in DNA: TGCGCCAGCCCCAGGAAAAGCTGGGAGAGACCGGGACGGACTACGCCTTGGGTTACTGAAGCTTTCTTT.

V and J are TRBV4-2 and TRBJ2-2, with 8 bases fitting TRBD2. The germline gives CDR1 LGHNA, CDR2 YNFKEQ. V shed 3 bases and J 7 bases; nucleotides not matched to a gene: 7. This CDR3 has 15 residues. The CDR3 region is CASSQAGTRNGELFF. The CDR3 DNA is TGTGCCAGCAGCCAGGCCGGGACTAGGAACGGGGAGCTGTTTTTT.

The chain has TRBV12-5 and TRBJ2-3, with unresolved D. This CDR3 contains 13 residues. Trimming removed 8 bases at V and 0 bases at J, with 9 bases between. The germline V gene encodes CDR1 LGHNT and CDR2 FRNRAP. CDR3 nucleotides: TGTGCTAGTTCGTCCACTAGCACAGATACGCAGTATTTT. Its protein product is CASSSTSTDTQYF.

The rearrangement links TRBV2 to TRBJ2-2, with D uncertain. The V gene lost 8 bases and the J gene lost 0 bases, with 10 bases spanning the gap. Germline V gene sequence: CDR1 SNHLY, CDR2 FYNNEI. The CDR3 runs 14 residues. The CDR3 DNA sequence: TGTGCCAGCCGCGCTGAGCCGAACACCGGGGAGCTGTTTTTT. Translated: CASRAEPNTGELFF.

This chain uses TRBV5-6 with TRBJ1-2; tentatively, D is TRBD1 (5 bases). The V and J ends lost 2 bases and 3 bases respectively, with 14 bases between them. The CDR3 spans 15 residues. Germline V gives CDR1 SGHDT, CDR2 YYEEEE. The CDR3 here is CASSFGREVDYGYTF. In DNA form, the CDR3 reads TGTGCCAGCAGCTTCGGCAGGGAGGTTGACTATGGCTACACCTTC.

The J gene is TRBJ2-2, the V gene TRBV7-9, with a tentative D call TRBD1 (7 bases). The CDR3 length is 14 residues. Per the germline V gene, CDR1 is SEHNR and CDR2 is FQNEAQ (reference sequence). V was clipped by 9 bases and J by 1 base, with 12 bases between them. The DNA for the CDR3 is TGTGCCAGGGAGGGGGCGCAGAACACCGGGGAGCTGTTTTTT. Residues: CAREGAQNTGELFF.

This clone was observed once. This chain uses TRBV25-1 with TRBJ1-3; D call uncertain. V lost 6 bases and J 0 bases, leaving 12 bases between the germline ends. The CDR3 totals 15 residues. The germline CDR1 and CDR2 sequences are MGHDK and SYGVNS. Here the CDR3 DNA reads TGTGCCAGCAGGGGCTTGGAGGGCTCTGGAAACACCATATATTTT. Its protein is CASRGLEGSGNTIYF.

V and J are TRBV30 and TRBJ2-1; 8 bases line up with TRBD2. Germline V gene sequence: CDR1 GTSNPN, CDR2 SVGIG (reference sequence). The ends lost 3 bases at V and 8 bases at J; junction bases unmatched: 15. The CDR3 extends over 16 amino acids. CDR3 nucleotide sequence: TGTGCCTGGAGGGGGGGACTTAGCGGGATATTACATGAGCAGTTCTTC. Its protein product is CAWRGGLSGILHEQFF. The full variable domain, its missing parts supplied by reference TRBV30 and TRBJ2-1, is SQTIHQWPATLVQPVGSPLSLECTVEGTSNPNLYWYRQAAGRGLQLLFYSVGIGQISSEVPQNLSASRPQDRQFILSSKKLLLSDSGFYLCAWRGGLSGILHEQFFGPGTRLTVL.

This chain joins TRBV25-1 and TRBJ2-7; TRBD1 agrees at 7 bases. With V trimmed by 5 bases and J by 0 bases, 10 bases remained unmatched. The CDR3 runs 16 residues. The germline V gene encodes CDR1 MGHDK and CDR2 SYGVNS. CDR3 region: CASSRLLRQGSYEQYF. The CDR3 DNA reads TGTGCCAGCAGTCGCCTGTTGCGACAGGGCTCCTACGAGCAGTACTTC.

This chain joins TRBV7-2 and TRBJ2-2; D gene unclear. V gave up 5 bases and J gave up 9 bases, with 25 bases separating them. CDR1 is SGHTA and CDR2 is FQGNSA in the germline V gene. The CDR3 runs to 17 residues. The CDR3, as DNA: TGTGCCAGCAGCCAGTTTCTTCTAGGGCCGCAACACCGGGAGCTGTTTTTT. Its protein is CASSQFLLGPQHRELFF.

The CDR3, as DNA: TGTGCCAGCAGTTTGACAGGGACCTATGGCTACACCTTC. Its translation is CASSLTGTYGYTF. The V call is TRBV27, the J call TRBJ1-2, with 7 bases identical to TRBD1. V lost 3 bases, J lost 4 bases, and 2 bases stayed unmatched. Germline CDR1 reads MNHEY; CDR2 reads SMNVEV (reference sequence). There are 13 residues in the CDR3.

This sequence joins TRBV7-2 and TRBJ1-2, with 9 positions matching TRBD1. This CDR3 has 15 amino acids. The V segment lost 6 bases and the J segment 4 bases; nucleotides outside the gene matches: 9. Germline lookup yields CDR1 SGHTA and CDR2 FQGNSA. CDR3 sequence: CASSSQGAPSYGYTF. In DNA form, the CDR3 reads TGTGCCAGCAGTTCACAGGGGGCGCCCAGCTATGGCTACACCTTC.

This clone was seen a single time. The chain combines TRBV10-3 with TRBJ2-7, with 8 bases fitting TRBD1. The germline CDR1 and CDR2 sequences are ENHRY and SYGVKD. V shed 3 bases and J 3 bases; nucleotides not matched to a gene: 1. The length of the CDR3 is 13 residues. The CDR3 DNA reads as TGTGCCATCAGTGAAACAGGGGGCTACGAGCAGTACTTC. It specifies CAISETGGYEQYF.

The genes are TRBV10-3 and TRBJ2-7, with TRBD2 matching 8 bases. V shed 4 bases and J 0 bases; nucleotides not matched to a gene: 2. The CDR3 loop spans 14 amino acids. Germline assignment: CDR1 ENHRY and CDR2 SYGVKD. The DNA of the CDR3 is TGTGCCATCAGTGTAGCGGGGAGCTCCTACGAGCAGTACTTC. Amino acid sequence: CAISVAGSSYEQYF.

The V and J genes are TRBV5-1 and TRBJ2-1; D not resolved. The CDR3 is made up of 12 amino acids. Germline CDR1 SGHRS, CDR2 YFSETQ. The ends were cut back, 1 base at V and 6 bases at J, with 5 bases in the middle. CDR3 DNA: TGCGCCAGCAGCTTGAGGGTCAATGAGCAGTTCTTC. Translation gives CASSLRVNEQFF.

The chain links TRBV9 to TRBJ2-5; 10 positions agree with TRBD1. The CDR3 runs 14 residues. The trim removed 3 bases at V and 9 bases at J, leaving 8 bases unmatched. Germline values: CDR1 SGDLS, CDR2 YYNGEE. DNA of the CDR3: TGTGCCAGCAGCGCTCAATTCGGGACAGGGGCCCAGTACTTC. Translating gives CASSAQFGTGAQYF.

This rearrangement joins TRBV9 to TRBJ1-5; D gene ambiguous. CDR3 size: 13 residues. Germline loops: CDR1 SGDLS, CDR2 YYNGEE. V shed 3 bases and J shed 5 bases, with 9 bases lying between them. The CDR3 DNA reads TGTGCCAGCAGCGCGGCTGGGGATCAGCCCCAGCATTTT. Protein product: CASSAAGDQPQHF.